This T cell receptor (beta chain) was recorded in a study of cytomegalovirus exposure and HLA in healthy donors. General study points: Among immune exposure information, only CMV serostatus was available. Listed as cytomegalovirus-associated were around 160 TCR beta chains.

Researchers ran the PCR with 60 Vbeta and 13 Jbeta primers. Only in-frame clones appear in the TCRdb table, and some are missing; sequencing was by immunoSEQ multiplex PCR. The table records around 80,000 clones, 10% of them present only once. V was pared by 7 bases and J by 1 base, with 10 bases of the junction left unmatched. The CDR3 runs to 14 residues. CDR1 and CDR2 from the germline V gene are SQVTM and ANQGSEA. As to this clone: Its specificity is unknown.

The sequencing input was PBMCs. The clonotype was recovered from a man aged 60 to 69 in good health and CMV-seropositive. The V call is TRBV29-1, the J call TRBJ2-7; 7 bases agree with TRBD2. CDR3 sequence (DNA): TGCAGCGCCAGCCCGGTAGCGGGTTCCTACGAGCAGTACTTC. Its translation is CSASPVAGSYEQYF.